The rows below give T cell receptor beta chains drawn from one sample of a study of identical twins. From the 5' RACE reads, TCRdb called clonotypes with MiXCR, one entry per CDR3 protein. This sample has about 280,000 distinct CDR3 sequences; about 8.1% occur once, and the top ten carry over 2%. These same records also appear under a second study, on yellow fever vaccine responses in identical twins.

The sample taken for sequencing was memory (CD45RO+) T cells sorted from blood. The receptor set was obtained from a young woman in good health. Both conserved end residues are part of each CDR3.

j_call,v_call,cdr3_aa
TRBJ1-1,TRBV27,CASKLAENTEAFF
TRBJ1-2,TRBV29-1,CSARGDSHYGYTF
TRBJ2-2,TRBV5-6,CASSKDRGRAGELFF
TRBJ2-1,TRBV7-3,CASSRLAGGGRKNNEQFF
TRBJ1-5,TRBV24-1,CATSEGPMAGQPQHF
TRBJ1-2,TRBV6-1,CASSEARTGDYGYTF
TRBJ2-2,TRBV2,CASRRTGTQFRTGELFF
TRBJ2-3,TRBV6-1,CASRPGLATDTQYF
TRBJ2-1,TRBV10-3,CAISGGANSYNEQFF
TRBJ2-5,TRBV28,CASSRRGRMQETQYF
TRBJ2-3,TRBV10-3,CAIRTSGGTDTQYF
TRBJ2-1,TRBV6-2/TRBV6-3,CASSLLPLWLAASYNEQFF
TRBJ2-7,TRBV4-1,CASSQEQRGEYTYEQYF
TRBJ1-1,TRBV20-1,CSARDPKAFF
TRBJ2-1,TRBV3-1,CATCPRGQGLNEQFF
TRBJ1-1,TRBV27,CASSPLLRTEAFF
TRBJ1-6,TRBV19,CASSADRGGNSPLHF
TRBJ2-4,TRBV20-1,CSGESGTEFLAKNIQYF
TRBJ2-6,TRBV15,CATSRVGTGIYLNSGANVLTF
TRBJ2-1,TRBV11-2,CASSSLPGAGGSRGYNEQFF
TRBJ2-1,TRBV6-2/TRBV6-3,CASSTGLDYNEQFF
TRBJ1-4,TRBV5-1,CASSVGTNEKLFF
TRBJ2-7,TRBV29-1,CSVEASEAGEQYF
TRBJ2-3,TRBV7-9,CASSERGGGTDTQYF
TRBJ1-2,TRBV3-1,CASSQDGQGRYTF
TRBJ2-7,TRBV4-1,CASSQGGLPSYEQYF
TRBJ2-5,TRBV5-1,CASSGRPIQETQYF